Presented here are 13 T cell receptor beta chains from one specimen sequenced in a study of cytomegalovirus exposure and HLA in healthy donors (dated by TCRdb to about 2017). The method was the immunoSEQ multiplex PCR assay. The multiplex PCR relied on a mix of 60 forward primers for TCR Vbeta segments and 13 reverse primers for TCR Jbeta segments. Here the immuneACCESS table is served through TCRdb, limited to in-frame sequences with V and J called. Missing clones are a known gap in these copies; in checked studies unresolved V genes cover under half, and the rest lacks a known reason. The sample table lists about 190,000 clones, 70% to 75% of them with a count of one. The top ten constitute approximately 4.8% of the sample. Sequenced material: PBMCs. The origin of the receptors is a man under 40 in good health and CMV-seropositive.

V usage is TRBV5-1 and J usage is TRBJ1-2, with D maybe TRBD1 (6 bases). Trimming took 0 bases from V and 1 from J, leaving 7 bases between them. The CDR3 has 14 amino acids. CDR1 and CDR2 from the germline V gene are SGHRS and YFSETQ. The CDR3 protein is CASSLGDINYGYTF. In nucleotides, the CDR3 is TGCGCCAGCAGCTTGGGGGACATTAACTATGGCTACACCTTC. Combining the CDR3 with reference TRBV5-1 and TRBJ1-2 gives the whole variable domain KAGVTQTPRYLIKTRGQQVTLSCSPISGHRSVSWYQQTPGQGLQFLFEYFSETQRNKGNFPGRFSGRQFSNSRSEMNVSTLELGDSALYLCASSLGDINYGYTFGSGTRLTVV.

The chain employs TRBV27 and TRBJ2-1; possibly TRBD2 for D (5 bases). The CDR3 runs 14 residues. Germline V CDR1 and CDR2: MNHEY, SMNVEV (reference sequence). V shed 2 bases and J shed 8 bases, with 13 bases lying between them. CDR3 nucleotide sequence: TGTGCCAGCAGTTTAGGGCTAGCAGGCGATGAGCAGTTCTTC. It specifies CASSLGLAGDEQFF.

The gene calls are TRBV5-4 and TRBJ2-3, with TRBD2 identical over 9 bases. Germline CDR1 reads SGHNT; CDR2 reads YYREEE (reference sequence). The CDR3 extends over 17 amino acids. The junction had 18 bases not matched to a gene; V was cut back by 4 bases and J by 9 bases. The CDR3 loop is CASSPGGASGVGETQYF. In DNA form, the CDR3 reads TGTGCCAGCAGCCCCGGAGGGGCTAGCGGGGTGGGGGAGACGCAGTATTTT.

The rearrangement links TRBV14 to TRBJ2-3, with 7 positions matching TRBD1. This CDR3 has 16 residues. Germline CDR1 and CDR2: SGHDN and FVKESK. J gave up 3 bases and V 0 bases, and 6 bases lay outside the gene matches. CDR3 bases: TGTGCCAGCAGCCAAGATCACAGGGGTGGGACAGATACGCAGTATTTT. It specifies CASSQDHRGGTDTQYF.

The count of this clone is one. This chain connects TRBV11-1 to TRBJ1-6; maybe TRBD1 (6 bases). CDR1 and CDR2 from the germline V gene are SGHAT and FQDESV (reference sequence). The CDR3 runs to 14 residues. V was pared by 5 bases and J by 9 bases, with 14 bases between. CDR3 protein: CASSHGQGISPLHF. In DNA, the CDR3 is TGTGCCAGCAGCCACGGGCAGGGGATTTCACCCCTCCACTTT.

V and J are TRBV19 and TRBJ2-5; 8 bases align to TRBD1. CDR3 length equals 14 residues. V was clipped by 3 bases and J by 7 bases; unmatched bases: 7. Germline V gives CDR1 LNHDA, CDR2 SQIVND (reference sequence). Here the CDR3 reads CASSMEDRASTQYF. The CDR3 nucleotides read TGTGCCAGTAGTATGGAGGACAGGGCCTCGACCCAGTACTTC. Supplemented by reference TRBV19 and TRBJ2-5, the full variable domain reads DGGITQSPKYLFRKEGQNVTLSCEQNLNHDAMYWYRQDPGQGLRLIYYSQIVNDFQKGDIAEGYSVSREKKESFPLTVTSAQKNPTAFYLCASSMEDRASTQYFGPGTRLLVL.

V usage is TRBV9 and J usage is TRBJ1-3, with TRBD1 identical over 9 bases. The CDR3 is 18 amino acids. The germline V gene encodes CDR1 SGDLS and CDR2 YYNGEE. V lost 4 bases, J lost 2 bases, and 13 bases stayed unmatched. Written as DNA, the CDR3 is TGTGCCAGCAGCCCTGATGGGGACAGGGTTACACCTGGAAACACCATATATTTT. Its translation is CASSPDGDRVTPGNTIYF.

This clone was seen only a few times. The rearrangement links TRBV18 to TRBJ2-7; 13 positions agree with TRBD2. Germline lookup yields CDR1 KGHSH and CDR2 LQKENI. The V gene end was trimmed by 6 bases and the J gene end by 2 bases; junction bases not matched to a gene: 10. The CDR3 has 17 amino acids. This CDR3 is CASSLMGLAGSPYEQYF. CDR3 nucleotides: TGTGCCAGCTCGCTCATGGGACTAGCGGGGAGTCCCTACGAGCAGTACTTC.

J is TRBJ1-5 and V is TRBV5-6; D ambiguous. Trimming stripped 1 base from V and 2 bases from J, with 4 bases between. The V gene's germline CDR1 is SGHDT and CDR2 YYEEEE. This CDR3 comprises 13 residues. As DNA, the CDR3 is TGTGCCAGCAGCTTGCAGGGCAATCAGCCCCAGCATTTT. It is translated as CASSLQGNQPQHF. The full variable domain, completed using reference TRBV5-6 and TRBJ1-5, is DAGVTQSPTHLIKTRGQQVTLRCSPKSGHDTVSWYQQALGQGPQFIFQYYEEEERQRGNFPDRFSGHQFPNYSSELNVNALLLGDSALYLCASSLQGNQPQHFGDGTRLSIL.

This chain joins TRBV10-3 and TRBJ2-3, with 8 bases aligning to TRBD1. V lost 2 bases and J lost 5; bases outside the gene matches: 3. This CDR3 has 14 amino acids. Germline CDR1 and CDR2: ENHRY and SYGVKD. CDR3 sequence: CAISEAGGVDTQYF. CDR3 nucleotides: TGTGCCATCAGTGAGGCAGGGGGCGTAGATACGCAGTATTTT.

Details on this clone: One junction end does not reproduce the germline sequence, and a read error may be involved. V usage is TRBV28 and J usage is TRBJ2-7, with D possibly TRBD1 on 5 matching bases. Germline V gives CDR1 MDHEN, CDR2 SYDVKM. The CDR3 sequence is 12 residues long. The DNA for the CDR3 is TGTGCCAGCACCACCACAGGTGGCTCCCTCCACTTC. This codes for CASTTTGGSLHF.

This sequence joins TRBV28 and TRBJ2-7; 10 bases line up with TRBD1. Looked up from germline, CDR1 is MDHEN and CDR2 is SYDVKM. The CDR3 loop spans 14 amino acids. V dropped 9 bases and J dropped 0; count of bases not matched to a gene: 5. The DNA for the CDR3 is TGTGCCAGTCCGGGACAGGGGAGCTCCTACGAGCAGTACTTC. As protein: CASPGQGSSYEQYF.

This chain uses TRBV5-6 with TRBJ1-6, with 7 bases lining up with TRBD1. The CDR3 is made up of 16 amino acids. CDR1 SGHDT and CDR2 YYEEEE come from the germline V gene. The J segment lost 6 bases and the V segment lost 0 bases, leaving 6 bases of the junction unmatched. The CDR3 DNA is TGTGCCAGCAGCTTGGCCCGGGACAGCCGTAATTCACCCCTCCACTTT. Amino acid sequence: CASSLARDSRNSPLHF.